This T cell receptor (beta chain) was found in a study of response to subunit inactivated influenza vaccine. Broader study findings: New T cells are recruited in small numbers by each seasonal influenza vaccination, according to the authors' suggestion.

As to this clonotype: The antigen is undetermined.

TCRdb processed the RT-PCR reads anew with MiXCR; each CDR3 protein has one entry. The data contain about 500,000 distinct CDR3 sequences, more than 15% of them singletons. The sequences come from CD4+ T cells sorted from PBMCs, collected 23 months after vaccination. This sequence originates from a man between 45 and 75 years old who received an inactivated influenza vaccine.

CDR3 DNA: TGTGCCAGTAGTATAGATCACCGGGGACAGGGGAATAAAGATACGCAGTATTTT. As protein: CASSIDHRGQGNKDTQYF. The gene calls are TRBV19 and TRBJ2-3, with 10 bases aligning to TRBD1. The CDR3 runs to 18 residues. CDR1 is LNHDA, CDR2 SQIVND, per germline (reference sequence). V was pared by 0 bases and J by 5 bases, with 11 bases of the junction left unmatched.